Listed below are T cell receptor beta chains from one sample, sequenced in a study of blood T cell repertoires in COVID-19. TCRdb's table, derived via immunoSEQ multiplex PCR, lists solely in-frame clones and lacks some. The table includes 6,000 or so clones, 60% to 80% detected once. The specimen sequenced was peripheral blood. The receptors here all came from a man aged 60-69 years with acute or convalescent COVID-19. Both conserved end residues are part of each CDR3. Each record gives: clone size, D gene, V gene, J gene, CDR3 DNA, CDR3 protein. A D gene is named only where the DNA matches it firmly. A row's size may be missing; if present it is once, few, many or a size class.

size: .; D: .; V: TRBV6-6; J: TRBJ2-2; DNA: TGTGCCAGCATAGGGGTTTCGGGCGCCGGGGAGCTGTTTTTT; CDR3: CASIGVSGAGELFF
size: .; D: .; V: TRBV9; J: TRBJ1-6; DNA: TGTGCCAGCAGCCCTCAGGGTCTGAATTCACCCCTCCACTTT; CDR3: CASSPQGLNSPLHF
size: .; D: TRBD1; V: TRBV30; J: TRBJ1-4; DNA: TGTGCCTGGGAGGCCCCCGGGACAGTCAATGAAAAACTGTTTTTT; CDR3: CAWEAPGTVNEKLFF
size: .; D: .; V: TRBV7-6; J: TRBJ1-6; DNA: TGTGCCAGCAGCTTAGGGGAGAGCTCACCCCTCCACTTT; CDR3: CASSLGESSPLHF
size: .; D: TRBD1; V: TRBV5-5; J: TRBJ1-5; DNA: TGTGCCAGCAGCACCACGCCTCAGGGGGATAGTCAGCCCCAGCATTTT; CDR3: CASSTTPQGDSQPQHF
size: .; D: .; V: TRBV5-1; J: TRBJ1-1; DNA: TGCGCCAGCAGCCAAAACAATTTTGGGAACACTGAAGCTTTCTTT; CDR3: CASSQNNFGNTEAFF
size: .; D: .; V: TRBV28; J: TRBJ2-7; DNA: TGTGCCAGCAGGTCGAGCGGTAGTGCTTACGAGCAGTACTTC; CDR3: CASRSSGSAYEQYF
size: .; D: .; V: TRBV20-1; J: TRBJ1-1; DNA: TGCAGTGCAAGTAAAAACAGGGACGGTGGGACTGAAGCTTTCTTT; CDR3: CSASKNRDGGTEAFF
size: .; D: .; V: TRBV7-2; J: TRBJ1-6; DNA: TGTGCCAGCAGTTTTTTTGACGACTATTCACCCCTCCACTTT; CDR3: CASSFFDDYSPLHF
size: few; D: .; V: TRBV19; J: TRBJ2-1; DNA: TGTGCCAGTACGGAGGGGTTCGATGAGCAGTTCTTC; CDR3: CASTEGFDEQFF
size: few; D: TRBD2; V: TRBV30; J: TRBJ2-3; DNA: TGTGCCTGGACCCCAGCGGGGGTGGATACGCAGTATTTT; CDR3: CAWTPAGVDTQYF
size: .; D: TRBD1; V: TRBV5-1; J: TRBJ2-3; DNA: TGCGCCAGCAGCGATACAGGGGGCGCGGGAACAGATACGCAGTATTTT; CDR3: CASSDTGGAGTDTQYF
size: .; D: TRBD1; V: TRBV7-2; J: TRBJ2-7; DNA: TGTGCCAGCAGCTTAGTGGGAACAGGGGGGGAGCAGTACTTC; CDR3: CASSLVGTGGEQYF
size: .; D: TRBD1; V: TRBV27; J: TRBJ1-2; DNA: TGTGCCAGCAGTTTAGGGAGACAGGGGCTGGCTGGCTACACCTTC; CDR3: CASSLGRQGLAGYTF
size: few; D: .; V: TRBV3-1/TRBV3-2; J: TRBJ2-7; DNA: TGTGCCAGCAGAAACGGACTGTCTGAGGACTACGAGCAGTACTTC; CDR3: CASRNGLSEDYEQYF
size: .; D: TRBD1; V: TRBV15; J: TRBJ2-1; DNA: TGTGCCACCAGCAGAGGGGGACAGGAGTCCAATGAGCAGTTCTTC; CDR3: CATSRGGQESNEQFF
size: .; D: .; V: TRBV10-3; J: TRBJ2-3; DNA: TGTGCCATCAGTGAGTCGGGAGGTCAGGCCGCAGATACGCAGTATTTT; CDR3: CAISESGGQAADTQYF
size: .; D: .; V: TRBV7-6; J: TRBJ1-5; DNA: TGTGCCAGCAGCTTAGCAGGGGGGGCGGACGGAATCAATCAGCCCCAGCATTTT; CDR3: CASSLAGGADGINQPQHF
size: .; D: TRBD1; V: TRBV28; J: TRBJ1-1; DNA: TGTGCCAGCAGTTTCCTAACAGGGGTGAACACTGAAGCTTTCTTT; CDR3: CASSFLTGVNTEAFF
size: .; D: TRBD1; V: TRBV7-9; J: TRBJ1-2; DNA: TGTGCCAGCAGCTCGGGACAGGGAGTGAGGTTCGCCTATGGCTACACCTTC; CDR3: CASSSGQGVRFAYGYTF
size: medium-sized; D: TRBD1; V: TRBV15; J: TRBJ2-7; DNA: TGTGCCACCAGTAAGACAGGGGACAGCGAGCAGTACTTC; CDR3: CATSKTGDSEQYF
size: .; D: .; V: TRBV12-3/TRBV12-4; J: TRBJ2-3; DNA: TGTGCCAGCAGTTATCCGGCAGATACGCAGTATTTT; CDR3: CASSYPADTQYF
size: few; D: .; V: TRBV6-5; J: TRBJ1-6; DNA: TGTGCCAGCGTACAGCATTATAATTCACCCCTCCACTTT; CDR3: CASVQHYNSPLHF
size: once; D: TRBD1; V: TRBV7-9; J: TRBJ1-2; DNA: TGTGCCAGCACCCCCCCGGGACAGGGGGGCCTAAACTATGGCTACACCTTC; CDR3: CASTPPGQGGLNYGYTF